Each of the 22 T cell receptor beta chains below was sequenced from the same sample in a study of cytomegalovirus exposure and HLA in healthy donors. The PCR was carried out with 60 Vbeta primers and 13 Jbeta primers. Measured with immunoSEQ multiplex PCR; TCRdb has only the in-frame clones, and not every one. The repertoire holds 210,000 or so clones, with over 65% as singletons. Sequenced input: PBMCs. Receptors originate from a man between 18 and 29 years old in good health and CMV-seronegative.

J is TRBJ1-3 and V is TRBV5-1; maybe TRBD1 (6 bases). Germline loops: CDR1 SGHRS, CDR2 YFSETQ. V shed 4 bases and J shed 0 bases, with 14 bases lying between them. CDR3 length equals 16 residues. The CDR3 DNA is TGCGCCAGCAGCATAGGACAGCCTCTCTCTGGAAACACCATATATTTT. Amino acids: CASSIGQPLSGNTIYF. Filled out from reference TRBV5-1 and TRBJ1-3, the complete variable domain reads KAGVTQTPRYLIKTRGQQVTLSCSPISGHRSVSWYQQTPGQGLQFLFEYFSETQRNKGNFPGRFSGRQFSNSRSEMNVSTLELGDSALYLCASSIGQPLSGNTIYFGEGSWLTVV.

V and J are TRBV30 and TRBJ2-4, with 7 bases fitting TRBD2. In germline, CDR1 is GTSNPN, CDR2 SVGIG (reference sequence). CDR3 length: 11 amino acids. The V gene end was trimmed by 8 bases and the J gene end by 8 bases; junction bases not matched to a gene: 6. CDR3 DNA: TGTGCCCCGAGGGAGGGTTACATTCAGTACTTC. It yields the protein CAPREGYIQYF.

This chain uses TRBV7-9 with TRBJ2-4; 7 bases line up with TRBD2. There are 17 residues in the CDR3. Losses at the gene ends were 5 bases for V and 2 bases for J; bases not matched to a gene: 12. Germline CDR1 is SEHNR and CDR2 is FQNEAQ (reference sequence). In DNA form, the CDR3 reads TGTGCCAGCAGCCCCATGGGTGGGACTACTACCAAAAACATTCAGTACTTC. It specifies CASSPMGGTTTKNIQYF. Full variable domain (missing parts from reference TRBV7-9 and TRBJ2-4): DTGVSQNPRHKITKRGQNVTFRCDPISEHNRLYWYRQTLGQGPEFLTYFQNEAQLEKSRLLSDRFSAERPKGSFSTLEIQRTEQGDSAMYLCASSPMGGTTTKNIQYFGAGTRLSVL.

The V and J genes are TRBV11-3 and TRBJ1-3; D not certain. V lost 9 bases and J lost 2, with 11 bases in between. CDR3 length: 13 amino acids. Germline V gene data show CDR1 as SGHNT and CDR2 as YENEEA. CDR3 amino acids: CASQQSPGNTIYF. The CDR3 DNA reads as TGTGCCAGTCAACAGTCGCCTGGAAACACCATATATTTT.

The V call is TRBV5-1, the J call TRBJ2-5; 12 bases fit TRBD2. This CDR3 comprises 16 residues. The V gene's germline CDR1 is SGHRS and CDR2 YFSETQ. With 4 bases clipped from V and 4 bases from J, the junction kept 8 bases outside the gene matches. The CDR3 here is CASSARLAGGPETQYF. CDR3 in DNA: TGCGCCAGCAGCGCTCGGCTAGCGGGAGGGCCAGAGACCCAGTACTTC.

The CDR3 protein is CASSLQGTSGNTIYF. In DNA form, the CDR3 reads TGTGCCAGCAGCTTACAGGGGACGTCTGGAAACACCATATATTTT. V is TRBV7-3 and J is TRBJ1-3; D is perhaps TRBD1 (6 bases). Germline V CDR1 and CDR2: SGHTA, FQGTGA. The V and J ends lost 2 bases and 1 base respectively, with 9 bases between them. CDR3 length: 15 residues.

The rearrangement joins TRBV27 to TRBJ2-7, with D possibly being TRBD1 (7 bases). The CDR3 consists of 14 residues. V lost 2 bases, J lost 6 bases, and 14 bases lay in between. The germline V gene has CDR1 MNHEY and CDR2 SMNVEV (reference sequence). The CDR3 DNA reads TGTGCCAGCAGTTTAAGGAGACAGGGAGGCGAGCAGTACTTC. It is translated as CASSLRRQGGEQYF.

V gene TRBV27 combines with J gene TRBJ1-5; 8 bases fit TRBD1. The V gene's germline CDR1 is MNHEY and CDR2 SMNVEV (reference sequence). The CDR3 is 15 amino acids. After removal of 6 bases from V and 1 base from J, the junction contained 5 bases not matched to a gene. Here the CDR3 reads CASSPGTGSNQPQHF. As DNA, the CDR3 is TGTGCCAGCAGCCCCGGGACAGGCAGCAATCAGCCCCAGCATTTT.

To note about this clone: A read error may account for a junction end that differs from germline. V and J are TRBV7-7 and TRBJ1-1, with a weak D call TRBD1 (5 bases). Germline V CDR1 and CDR2: SSHAT, FNYEAQ (reference sequence). The CDR3 sequence is 13 residues long. The DNA of the CDR3 is TGTGCTAGCAGCCCAGTGGGGGGCACTGAAGCTTTCTTT. This translates into CASSPVGGTEAFF.

The chain links TRBV2 to TRBJ2-1; tentatively, D is TRBD2 (5 bases). Germline V gene lookup returns CDR1 SNHLY and CDR2 FYNNEI. Between the trimmed V and J ends, which lost 7 bases and 0 bases, there was a span of 10 bases. The CDR3 runs to 14 residues. CDR3 protein: CASTQGSSYNEQFF. The CDR3 DNA follows: TGTGCCAGCACCCAAGGGAGCTCCTACAATGAGCAGTTCTTC.

V gene TRBV6-1 combines with J gene TRBJ2-7; 9 nucleotides align to TRBD1. The CDR3 totals 13 residues. V lost 3 bases to trimming and J lost 5 bases; unmatched junction nucleotides: 2. The germline gives CDR1 MNHNS, CDR2 SASEGT. The CDR3 coding sequence is TGTGCCAGCAGTGACTGGACAGGGGACGAGCAGTACTTC. Translated, it gives CASSDWTGDEQYF.

This chain joins TRBV28 and TRBJ1-5, with D maybe TRBD1 (5 bases). Germline loops: CDR1 MDHEN, CDR2 SYDVKM. V gave up 7 bases and J gave up 7 bases, with 17 bases separating them. The CDR3 is made up of 14 amino acids. Here the CDR3 reads CASIRIGVGQPQHF. DNA for the CDR3: TGTGCCAGCATCCGCATAGGGGTAGGACAGCCCCAGCATTTT.

V gene TRBV30 combines with J gene TRBJ2-7, with TRBD1 identical over 8 bases. Per germline, CDR1 GTSNPN and CDR2 SVGIG (reference sequence). V lost 1 base, J lost 6 bases, and 2 bases stayed unmatched. The CDR3 is made up of 12 amino acids. This CDR3 is CAWSETGGEQYF. The CDR3 DNA follows: TGTGCCTGGAGTGAAACAGGGGGCGAGCAGTACTTC.

This clone was seen a handful of times. The chain employs TRBV11-1 and TRBJ1-2; D call uncertain. This CDR3 is built from 14 residues. The V end was cut by 2 bases, the J end by 0 bases, with 7 bases between. The germline V gene encodes CDR1 SGHAT and CDR2 FQDESV (reference sequence). This CDR3 reads CASSLNSANYGYTF. The CDR3 nucleotides are TGTGCCAGCAGCTTAAATTCAGCTAACTATGGCTACACCTTC.

This chain joins TRBV5-6 and TRBJ2-5; 9 nucleotides align to TRBD2. The junction had 7 bases not matched to a gene; V was cut back by 5 bases and J by 2 bases. Germline lookup yields CDR1 SGHDT and CDR2 YYEEEE. There are 15 residues in the CDR3. In DNA form, the CDR3 reads TGTGCCAGCAGAAAACTAGCGGGTATACAAGAGACCCAGTACTTC. This gives the protein CASRKLAGIQETQYF. The whole variable domain, filled in from reference TRBV5-6 and TRBJ2-5, reads DAGVTQSPTHLIKTRGQQVTLRCSPKSGHDTVSWYQQALGQGPQFIFQYYEEEERQRGNFPDRFSGHQFPNYSSELNVNALLLGDSALYLCASRKLAGIQETQYFGPGTRLLVL.

CDR3 in amino acids: CASSREGRYEQYF. The CDR3 bases are TGTGCCAGCTCTCGGGAGGGCCGGTACGAGCAGTACTTC. The gene calls are TRBV6-6 and TRBJ2-7; 8 nucleotides line up with TRBD2. The CDR3 has 13 residues. Germline CDR1 is MNHNY and CDR2 is SVGAGI (reference sequence). V trimming: 8 bases; J trimming: 4 bases; junction bases outside the gene matches: 7.

The genes are TRBV5-6 and TRBJ2-7, with D possibly matching TRBD1 (5 bases). The CDR3 is 12 amino acids. The V gene lost 4 bases and the J gene lost 4 bases, with 9 bases spanning the gap. In germline, CDR1 is SGHDT, CDR2 YYEEEE. As DNA, the CDR3 is TGTGCCAGCAGCAAAACAGGATACGAGCAGTACTTC. This gives the protein CASSKTGYEQYF.

The CDR3 DNA follows: TGTGCCAGCAGCAAGGGACAGTCATCCTACAATGAGCAGTTCTTC. This codes for CASSKGQSSYNEQFF. The chain combines TRBV7-9 with TRBJ2-1; 7 nucleotides line up with TRBD1. Germline loops: CDR1 SEHNR, CDR2 FQNEAQ (reference sequence). The CDR3 runs to 15 residues. Unmatched junction bases numbered 5, after V lost 5 bases and J lost 1 base. Using reference TRBV7-9 and TRBJ2-1 for the parts outside the CDR3, the full variable domain is DTGVSQNPRHKITKRGQNVTFRCDPISEHNRLYWYRQTLGQGPEFLTYFQNEAQLEKSRLLSDRFSAERPKGSFSTLEIQRTEQGDSAMYLCASSKGQSSYNEQFFGPGTRLTVL.

V usage is TRBV5-1 and J usage is TRBJ2-6, with D possibly TRBD2 on 5 matching bases. Germline V CDR1 and CDR2: SGHRS, YFSETQ. V gave up 7 bases and J gave up 0 bases, with 17 bases separating them. The CDR3 extends over 17 amino acids. CDR3 bases: TGCGCCAGCTCGACCCGGGATCCGAGCTCTGGGGCCAACGTCCTGACTTTC. This encodes CASSTRDPSSGANVLTF.

The V and J genes are TRBV27 and TRBJ1-2; D gene ambiguous. The length of the CDR3 is 13 residues. V shed 2 bases and J shed 5 bases, with 9 bases lying between them. Germline-derived CDR1 and CDR2 are MNHEY and SMNVEV (reference sequence). The CDR3 sequence: CASSLRSSYGYTF. CDR3 DNA: TGTGCCAGCAGTTTAAGGAGCTCGTATGGCTACACCTTC.

The chain recombines TRBV7-3 with TRBJ2-7; no reliable D call. The V and J ends lost 5 bases and 3 bases respectively, with 17 bases between them. Germline-derived CDR1 and CDR2 are SGHTA and FQGTGA. This CDR3 has 15 amino acids. This chain's CDR3 is CASSALNVPNYEQYF. The CDR3 DNA reads TGTGCCAGCAGCGCCCTAAACGTTCCTAACTACGAGCAGTACTTC.

V usage is TRBV6-5 and J usage is TRBJ1-2; no clear D. Germline V gene data show CDR1 as MNHEY and CDR2 as SVGAGI. Trimming cost V 11 bases and J 3 bases, with 22 bases left between them. The CDR3 totals 15 residues. The CDR3 nucleotides are TGTGCCTCAACGAGACAATACCTTTGGGACTATGGCTACACCTTC. This translates into CASTRQYLWDYGYTF.